This T cell receptor (beta chain) derives from a study of blood T cell repertoires in COVID-19. About the study: Spain, Italy and the United States supplied samples that represented acute and convalescent COVID-19. T cells, B-cell-depleted T cells, or PBMCs supplied cDNA or gDNA.

In the authors' workflow: The authors estimated nucleated cell counts from reference gene primer amplification. Measured with immunoSEQ multiplex PCR; TCRdb has only the in-frame clones, and not every one. V and J calls plus clone size are reproduced from that table; the DNA served to infer D and trimming. The data hold just over 150,000 clones, with roughly 85% observed a single time. CDR1 is SGHAT and CDR2 is FQNNGV in the germline V gene. This CDR3 spans 14 amino acids. The germline V and J ends were trimmed by 6 bases and 6 bases, with 17 bases remaining between them. This clone was counted once. The chain employs TRBV11-2 and TRBJ1-1; D unresolved. This clonotype was sampled from a human donor with acute or convalescent COVID-19. The donor label of this sample is uncertain. The sample taken for sequencing was peripheral blood. The CDR3 DNA is TGTGCCAGCAGTCTGACGGAAGGAGGGTCTGAAGCTTTCTTT. Translation: CASSLTEGGSEAFF.